The following is a T cell receptor beta chain sequence with its context. Its antigen is as yet unknown. The entry originates in a study of T cells in Graves' hyperthyroidism and ophthalmopathy. The study, taken as a whole, reports: Most thyroid clonotypes expanded above 0.001 were also detected in blood. The model identified upcoming ophthalmopathy a median 6.5 months ahead of onset.

Per germline, CDR1 MGHRA and CDR2 YSYEKL. V shed 3 bases and J shed 5 bases, with 8 bases lying between them. The CDR3 sequence is 13 residues long. RNA transcripts gave rise to amplified TCR beta CDR3 regions. HTBI primers were the set used in a first-round RT-PCR of the TCR CDR3. TCRdb redid the calling of the multiplex PCR reads with MiXCR, one entry per CDR3 protein. The data hold under 400,000 distinct CDR3 sequences, with roughly 17% observed a single time. Criteria for exclusion of patients were uncontrolled infection, other autoimmune disease, pregnancy or lactation. The sequence was collected from a man aged 25 to 40 with Graves' hyperthyroidism. The sequencing sample was made of blood. The V gene is TRBV4-1, the J gene TRBJ2-1; D gene unclear. In DNA, the CDR3 is TGCGCCAGCAGCCAGCACCGGGACAATGAGCAGTTCTTC. Protein sequence: CASSQHRDNEQFF.